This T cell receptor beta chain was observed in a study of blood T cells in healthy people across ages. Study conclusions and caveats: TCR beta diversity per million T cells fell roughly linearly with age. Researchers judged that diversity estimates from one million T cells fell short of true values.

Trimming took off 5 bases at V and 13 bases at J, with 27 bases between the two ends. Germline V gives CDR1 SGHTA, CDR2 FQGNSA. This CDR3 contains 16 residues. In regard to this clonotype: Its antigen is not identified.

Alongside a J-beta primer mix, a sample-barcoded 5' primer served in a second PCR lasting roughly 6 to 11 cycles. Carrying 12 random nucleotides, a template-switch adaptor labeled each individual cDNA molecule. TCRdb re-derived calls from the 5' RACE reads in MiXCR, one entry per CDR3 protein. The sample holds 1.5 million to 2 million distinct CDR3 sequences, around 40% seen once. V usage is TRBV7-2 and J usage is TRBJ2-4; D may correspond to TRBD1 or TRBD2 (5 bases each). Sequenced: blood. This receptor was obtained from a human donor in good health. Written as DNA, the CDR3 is TGTGCCAGCAGCAGAATCCGGGGCCTTTACTACAATGAGCAGTACTTC. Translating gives CASSRIRGLYYNEQYF.